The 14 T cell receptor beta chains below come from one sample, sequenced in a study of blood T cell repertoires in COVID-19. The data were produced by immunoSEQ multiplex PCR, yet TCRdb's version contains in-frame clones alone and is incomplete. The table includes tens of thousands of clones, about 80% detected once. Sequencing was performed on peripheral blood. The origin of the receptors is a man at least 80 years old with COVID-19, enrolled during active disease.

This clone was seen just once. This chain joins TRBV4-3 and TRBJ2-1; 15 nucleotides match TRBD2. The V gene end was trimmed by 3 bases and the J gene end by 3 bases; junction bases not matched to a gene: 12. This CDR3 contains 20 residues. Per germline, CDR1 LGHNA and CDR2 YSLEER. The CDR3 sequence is CASSHEPRTSGGANYNEQFF. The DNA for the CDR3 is TGCGCCAGCAGCCACGAACCCCGGACTAGCGGGGGGGCAAACTACAATGAGCAGTTCTTC.

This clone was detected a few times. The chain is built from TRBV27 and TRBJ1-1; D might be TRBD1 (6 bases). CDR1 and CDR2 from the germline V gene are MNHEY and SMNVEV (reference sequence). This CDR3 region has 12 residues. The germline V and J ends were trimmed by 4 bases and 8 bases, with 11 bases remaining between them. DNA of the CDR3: TGTGCCAGCAGTTCTGGGGGCAGAGAAGCTTTCTTT. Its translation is CASSSGGREAFF.

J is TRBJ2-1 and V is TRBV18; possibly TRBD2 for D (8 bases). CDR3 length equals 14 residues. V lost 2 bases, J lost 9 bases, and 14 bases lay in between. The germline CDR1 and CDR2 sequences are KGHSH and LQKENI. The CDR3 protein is CASSPTGGGGEQFF. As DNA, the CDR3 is TGTGCCAGCTCACCAACGGGAGGGGGCGGTGAGCAGTTCTTC.

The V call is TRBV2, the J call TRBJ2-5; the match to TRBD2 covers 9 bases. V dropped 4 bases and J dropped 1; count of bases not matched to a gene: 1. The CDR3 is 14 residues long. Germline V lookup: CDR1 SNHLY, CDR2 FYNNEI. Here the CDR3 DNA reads TGTGCCAGCAGTGGGCGGGGGGGCCAAGAGACCCAGTACTTC. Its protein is CASSGRGGQETQYF.

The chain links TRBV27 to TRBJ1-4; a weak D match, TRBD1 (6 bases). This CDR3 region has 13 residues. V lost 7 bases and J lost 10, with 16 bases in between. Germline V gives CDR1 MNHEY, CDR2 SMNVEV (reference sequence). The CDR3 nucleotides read TGTGCCAGCACCTCGGGGGGGCAGGGAAAACTGTTTTTT. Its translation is CASTSGGQGKLFF.

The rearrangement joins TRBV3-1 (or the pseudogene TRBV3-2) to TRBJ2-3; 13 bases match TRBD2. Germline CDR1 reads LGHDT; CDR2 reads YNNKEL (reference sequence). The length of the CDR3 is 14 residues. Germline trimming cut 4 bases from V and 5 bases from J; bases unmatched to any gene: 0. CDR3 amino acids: CASSRTSGRDTQYF. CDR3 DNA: TGTGCCAGCAGCCGGACTAGCGGGAGAGATACGCAGTATTTT.

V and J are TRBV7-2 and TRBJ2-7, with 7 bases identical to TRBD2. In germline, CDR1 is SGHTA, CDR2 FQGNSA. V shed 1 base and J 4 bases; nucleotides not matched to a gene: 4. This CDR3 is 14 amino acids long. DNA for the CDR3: TGTGCCAGCAGCTTAGTCAGCGGGGTATACGAGCAGTACTTC. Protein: CASSLVSGVYEQYF.

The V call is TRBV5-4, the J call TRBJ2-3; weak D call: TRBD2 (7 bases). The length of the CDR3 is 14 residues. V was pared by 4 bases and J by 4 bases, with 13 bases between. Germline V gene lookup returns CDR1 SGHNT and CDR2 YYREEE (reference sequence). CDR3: CASSPGGRADTQYF. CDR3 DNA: TGTGCCAGCAGCCCGGGGGGCAGGGCAGATACGCAGTATTTT.

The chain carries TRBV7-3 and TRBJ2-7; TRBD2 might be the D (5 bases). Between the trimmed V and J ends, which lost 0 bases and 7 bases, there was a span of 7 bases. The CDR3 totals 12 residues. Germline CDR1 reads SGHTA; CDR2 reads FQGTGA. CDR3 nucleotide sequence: TGTGCCAGCAGCTTAACAGGCGGGGAGCAGTACTTC. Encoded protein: CASSLTGGEQYF. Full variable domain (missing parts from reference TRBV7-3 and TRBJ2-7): GAGVSQTPSNKVTEKGKYVELRCDPISGHTALYWYRQSLGQGPEFLIYFQGTGAADDSGLPNDRFFAVRPEGSVSTLKIQRTERGDSAVYLCASSLTGGEQYFGPGTRLTVT.

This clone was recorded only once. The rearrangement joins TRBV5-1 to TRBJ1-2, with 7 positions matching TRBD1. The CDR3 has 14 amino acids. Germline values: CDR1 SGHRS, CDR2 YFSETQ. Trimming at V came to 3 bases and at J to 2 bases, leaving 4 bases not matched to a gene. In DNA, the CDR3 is TGCGCCAGCAGCTGGGAACAGGGGAACTATGGCTACACCTTC. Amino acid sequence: CASSWEQGNYGYTF. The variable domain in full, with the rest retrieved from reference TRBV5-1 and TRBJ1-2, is KAGVTQTPRYLIKTRGQQVTLSCSPISGHRSVSWYQQTPGQGLQFLFEYFSETQRNKGNFPGRFSGRQFSNSRSEMNVSTLELGDSALYLCASSWEQGNYGYTFGSGTRLTVV.

CDR3 DNA sequence: TGTGCCAGCAGTTACTCGCAGGGGGCCGGAGTTACTGAAGCTTTCTTT. Protein product: CASSYSQGAGVTEAFF. V gene TRBV6-6 combines with J gene TRBJ1-1; 8 bases agree with TRBD1. The ends lost 0 bases at V and 5 bases at J; junction bases unmatched: 8. The CDR3 contains 16 residues. Germline CDR1 is MNHNY and CDR2 is SVGAGI (reference sequence).

DNA of the CDR3: TGTGCCACCGCCCAGGGTGGCAGGCTTTCCACTGAAGCTTTCTTT. This translates into CATAQGGRLSTEAFF. The chain uses TRBV27 and TRBJ1-1; a possible D gene is TRBD1 (5 bases). V lost 10 bases and J 4 bases, leaving 22 bases between the germline ends. The germline CDR1 and CDR2 sequences are MNHEY and SMNVEV (reference sequence). The length of the CDR3 is 15 residues.

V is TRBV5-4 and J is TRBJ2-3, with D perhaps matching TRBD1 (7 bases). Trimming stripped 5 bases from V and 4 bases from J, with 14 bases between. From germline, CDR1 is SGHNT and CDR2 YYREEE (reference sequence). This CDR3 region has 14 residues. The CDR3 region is CASRPQGGADTQYF. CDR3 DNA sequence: TGTGCCAGCAGGCCCCAGGGGGGAGCAGATACGCAGTATTTT. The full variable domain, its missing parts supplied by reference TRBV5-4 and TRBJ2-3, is ETGVTQSPTHLIKTRGQQVTLRCSSQSGHNTVSWYQQALGQGPQFIFQYYREEENGRGNFPPRFSGLQFPNYSSELNVNALELDDSALYLCASRPQGGADTQYFGPGTRLTVL.

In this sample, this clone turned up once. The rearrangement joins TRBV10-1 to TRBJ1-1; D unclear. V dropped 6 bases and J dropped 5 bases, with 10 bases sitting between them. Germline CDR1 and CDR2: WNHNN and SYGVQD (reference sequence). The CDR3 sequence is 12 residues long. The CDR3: CASSARETEAFF. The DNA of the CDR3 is TGCGCCAGCAGCGCCCGGGAGACTGAAGCTTTCTTT.